Below are 4 T cell receptor beta chains sequenced from a single sample in a study of PD-1 blockade in classical Hodgkin lymphoma. The time point denotes: newly diagnosed, previously untreated cHL patient sample. The CD8+ T cells came from thawed PBMCs through magnetic negative selection. Here immunoSEQ multiplex PCR was the method, and the copy in TCRdb shows in-frame clones only, minus some. The sample consists of some 21,000 clones, approximately 90% of them appearing once. Sequencing input: CD8+ T cells from blood. All receptors come from a human donor with classical Hodgkin lymphoma.

The chain carries TRBV6-1 and TRBJ1-1, with D possibly TRBD1 on 6 matching bases. This CDR3 is 12 amino acids long. Germline CDR1 and CDR2: MNHNS and SASEGT. With 5 bases removed from V and 6 bases from J, the gap between germline ends came to 10 bases. CDR3 in amino acids: CASSLTGAEAFF. For the CDR3, the DNA is TGTGCCAGCAGTCTGACAGGCGCTGAAGCTTTCTTT.

This chain links TRBV2 with TRBJ2-2; D gene uncertain. V lost 9 bases to trimming and J lost 5 bases, with 16 bases between them. CDR1 is SNHLY, CDR2 FYNNEI, per germline. The CDR3 runs to 14 residues. The CDR3, as DNA: TGTGCCAGGAGGATACCCGGGCCTACCGGGGAGCTGTTTTTT. Its protein product is CARRIPGPTGELFF.

The chain carries TRBV2 and TRBJ2-7; 10 nucleotides agree with TRBD1. This CDR3 spans 14 amino acids. Germline lookup yields CDR1 SNHLY and CDR2 FYNNEI. V gave up 7 bases and J gave up 5 bases; unmatched junction bases: 8. The CDR3 loop is CASNHGTGDNEQYF. CDR3 DNA: TGTGCCAGCAACCACGGGACAGGGGATAACGAGCAGTACTTC. The variable domain in full, with the rest retrieved from reference TRBV2 and TRBJ2-7, is EPEVTQTPSHQVTQMGQEVILRCVPISNHLYFYWYRQILGQKVEFLVSFYNNEISEKSEIFDDQFSVERPDGSNFTLKIRSTKLEDSAMYFCASNHGTGDNEQYFGPGTRLTVT.

The rearrangement links TRBV19 to TRBJ1-2; 12 nucleotides match TRBD1. There are 15 residues in the CDR3. The germline gives CDR1 LNHDA, CDR2 SQIVND (reference sequence). The V and J ends lost 5 bases and 4 bases, in that order; junction bases with no gene match: 5. The CDR3 sequence: CASSPGTGGSYGYTF. The CDR3, as DNA: TGTGCCAGTAGTCCAGGGACAGGGGGCTCCTATGGCTACACCTTC.